The clone carrying this T cell receptor (beta chain) has ten or more counts. This specimen comes from a study of human T cells and chemical hapten exposure. Described time point: healthy volunteer bleed at 6 weeks. From whole blood left unfractionated, total RNA was extracted. Trimming pared 1 base from V and 5 bases from J, leaving 9 bases between. The CDR3 totals 13 residues. The germline CDR1 and CDR2 sequences are SGHRS and YFSETQ. From the RACE reads, TCRdb called clonotypes with MiXCR, one entry per CDR3 protein. The repertoire consists of fewer than 85,000 distinct CDR3 sequences, with 8.6% occurring once and the leading ten covering over 1.5%.

Sequenced input: whole blood. The rearrangement uses TRBV5-1 and TRBJ1-1; D uncertain. The receptor was derived from a male donor in good health. Some clones in this sample may be carry-over from other donors' samples. The CDR3: CASSLTRDTEAFF. CDR3 nucleotides: TGCGCCAGCAGCTTGACAAGGGATACTGAAGCTTTCTTT.